These 6 T cell receptor beta chains share one sample of origin, sequenced in a study of T cell responses to AZD1222 COVID-19 vaccine. Only in-frame clones appear in the TCRdb table, and some are missing; sequencing was by immunoSEQ multiplex PCR. The sample data list 150,000 or so clones. The sequencing sample was made of peripheral blood. These receptor sequences come from an adult in good health.

The chain has TRBV5-4 and TRBJ1-2; D perhaps matches TRBD1 (5 bases). With 0 bases removed from V and 8 bases from J, the gap between germline ends came to 14 bases. Germline CDR1 SGHNT, CDR2 YYREEE (reference sequence). This CDR3 contains 14 residues. CDR3 sequence reads: CASSLARSRGGYTF. DNA of the CDR3: TGTGCCAGCAGCTTGGCCAGGTCGCGGGGCGGCTACACCTTC.

CDR3 loop: CASSLSNTGELFF. In DNA, the CDR3 is TGTGCCAGCAGCTTAAGTAACACCGGGGAGCTGTTTTTT. The rearrangement uses TRBV7-3 and TRBJ2-2; D gene ambiguous. The V end was cut by 1 base, the J end by 2 bases, with 2 bases between. This CDR3 is 13 amino acids long. Germline CDR1 reads SGHTA; CDR2 reads FQGTGA.

V usage is TRBV3-1 (or the pseudogene TRBV3-2) and J usage is TRBJ1-4, with 8 positions matching TRBD1. J lost 8 bases, V lost 4 bases, and 9 bases had no gene match. The CDR3 covers 15 residues. Germline V gene data show CDR1 as LGHDT and CDR2 as YNNKEL (reference sequence). CDR3 bases: TGTGCCAGCAGCCGCGGACAGGGATCGCGGGAAAAACTGTTTTTT. Protein product: CASSRGQGSREKLFF.

The chain carries TRBV7-9 and TRBJ2-1; 9 positions agree with TRBD1. V shed 4 bases, J shed 4 bases, and the junction held 8 bases outside the gene matches. This CDR3 has 16 amino acids. Germline values: CDR1 SEHNR, CDR2 FQNEAQ (reference sequence). As DNA, the CDR3 is TGTGCCAGCAGCTACTTCGGGACAGGGACTTACAATGAGCAGTTCTTC. It codes for CASSYFGTGTYNEQFF. The full variable domain, rest sourced from reference TRBV7-9 and TRBJ2-1, is DTGVSQNPRHKITKRGQNVTFRCDPISEHNRLYWYRQTLGQGPEFLTYFQNEAQLEKSRLLSDRFSAERPKGSFSTLEIQRTEQGDSAMYLCASSYFGTGTYNEQFFGPGTRLTVL.

V is TRBV6-1 and J is TRBJ2-1; the D call may be TRBD1 or TRBD2 (6 bases each). Germline CDR1 and CDR2: MNHNS and SASEGT. This CDR3 spans 11 amino acids. V was pared by 3 bases and J by 14 bases, with 11 bases between. DNA for the CDR3: TGTGCCAGCAGTGAGGGGGGCCCAGAGTTCTTC. Protein product: CASSEGGPEFF.

The chain is built from TRBV6-4 and TRBJ2-1; D perhaps matches TRBD2 (7 bases). Germline V CDR1 and CDR2: MRHNA, SNTAGT. CDR3 length: 16 amino acids. V was pared by 8 bases and J by 0 bases, with 17 bases between. The CDR3 loop reads CASSSRGAASYNEQFF. For the CDR3, the DNA is TGTGCCAGCTCATCACGGGGGGCCGCCTCCTACAATGAGCAGTTCTTC.